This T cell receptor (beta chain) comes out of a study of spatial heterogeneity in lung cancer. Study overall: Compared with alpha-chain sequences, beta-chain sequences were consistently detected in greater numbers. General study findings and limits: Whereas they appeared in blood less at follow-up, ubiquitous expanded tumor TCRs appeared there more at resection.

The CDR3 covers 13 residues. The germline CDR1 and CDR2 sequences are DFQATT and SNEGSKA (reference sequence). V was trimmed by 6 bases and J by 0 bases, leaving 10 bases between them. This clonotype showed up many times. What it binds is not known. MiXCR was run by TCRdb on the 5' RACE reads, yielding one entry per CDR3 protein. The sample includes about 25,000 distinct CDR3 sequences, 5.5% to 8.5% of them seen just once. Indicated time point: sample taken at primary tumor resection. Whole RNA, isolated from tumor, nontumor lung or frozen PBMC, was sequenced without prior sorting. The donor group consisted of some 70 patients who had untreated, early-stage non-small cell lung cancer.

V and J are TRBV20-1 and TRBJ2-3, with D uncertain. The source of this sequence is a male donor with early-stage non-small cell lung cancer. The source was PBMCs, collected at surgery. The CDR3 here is CSAGRPSTDTQYF. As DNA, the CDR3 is TGCAGTGCCGGGCGGCCTAGCACAGATACGCAGTATTTT.